What follows describes a single TCR beta chain. This sample is part of a study of cytomegalovirus exposure and HLA in healthy donors. Germline V gene sequence: CDR1 SGHTA, CDR2 FQGNSA. The CDR3 consists of 12 residues. PCR amplification relied on 60 Vbeta primers (plus 13 Jbeta primers). Profiled with immunoSEQ multiplex PCR; TCRdb holds only in-frame clones, not every one. The top ten hold approximately 2.2% of the sample, which has around 99,000 clones, around 85% seen once. This rearrangement joins TRBV7-2 to TRBJ2-1; 12 bases are shared with TRBD2. The TCR comes from a man aged 25 to 40 in good health and CMV-seronegative. The sample comprised PBMCs. The CDR3 DNA reads as TGTACTTCTAGCGGGAGGGGGAATGAGCAGTTCTTC. It encodes CTSSGRGNEQFF.